These 8 T cell receptor beta chains were sequenced from one sample in a study of blood T cells in healthy people across ages. A sample-barcoded 5' primer and a J-beta primer mix were used in a second PCR of about 7 to 12 cycles. TCRdb passed the 5' RACE reads through MiXCR, listing each CDR3 protein once. The sample consists of roughly 1.5 million distinct CDR3 sequences, around 40% of them appearing once. The sample was blood. Receptors were obtained from a woman younger than 35 in good health.

This chain connects TRBV20-1 to TRBJ2-2; tentative D call: TRBD1 (5 bases). The CDR3 totals 15 residues. Germline V CDR1 and CDR2: DFQATT, SNEGSKA (reference sequence). V was pared by 3 bases and J by 9 bases, with 20 bases between. This CDR3 is CSARGRDPLIRELFF. The CDR3 DNA sequence: TGCAGTGCTAGGGGCAGGGATCCCCTTATCCGGGAGCTGTTTTTT.

The chain joins TRBV12-3 or TRBV12-4 to TRBJ1-6; 9 bases align to TRBD1. CDR3 length: 15 residues. V was clipped by 5 bases and J by 8 bases; unmatched bases: 7. Written as DNA, the CDR3 is TGTGCCAGCAGTCATACAGGGGGCTTGGATTCACCCCTCCACTTT. Its translation: CASSHTGGLDSPLHF.

The chain links TRBV4-3 to TRBJ1-2; D is ambiguous. Between the trimmed V and J ends, which lost 3 bases and 5 bases, there was a span of 16 bases. CDR1 is LGHNA and CDR2 is YSLEER in the germline V gene. The CDR3 extends over 15 amino acids. Here the CDR3 reads CASSQDDASVYGYTF. The CDR3 DNA is TGCGCCAGCAGCCAGGATGACGCTTCTGTTTATGGCTACACCTTC.

This sequence joins TRBV20-1 and TRBJ1-2; D not resolved. CDR1 is DFQATT and CDR2 is SNEGSKA in the germline V gene (reference sequence). The V and J ends lost 6 bases and 0 bases respectively, with 11 bases between them. This CDR3 region has 13 residues. CDR3 sequence reads: CSATSRTNYGYTF. DNA for the CDR3: TGCAGTGCCACCAGTCGCACTAACTATGGCTACACCTTC.

The chain recombines TRBV15 with TRBJ1-4; D may be TRBD1 (6 bases). The CDR3 has 15 amino acids. Between the trimmed V and J ends, which lost 0 bases and 8 bases, there was a span of 13 bases. Per germline, CDR1 LNHNV and CDR2 YYDKDF (reference sequence). This CDR3 reads CATSREQGRGEKLFF. In nucleotides, the CDR3 is TGTGCCACCAGCAGAGAACAGGGAAGGGGCGAAAAACTGTTTTTT.

Only a few counts were recorded for this clonotype. The rearrangement joins TRBV20-1 to TRBJ1-4; 8 bases fit TRBD1. Germline trimming cut 6 bases from V and 6 bases from J; bases unmatched to any gene: 3. The germline gives CDR1 DFQATT, CDR2 SNEGSKA (reference sequence). The CDR3 is 12 amino acids. CDR3 amino acids: CSADRDYEKLFF. CDR3 bases: TGCAGTGCGGACAGGGACTATGAAAAACTGTTTTTT.

This clonotype was found a few times. This sequence joins TRBV9 and TRBJ2-7; 9 bases match TRBD2. Germline CDR1 is SGDLS and CDR2 is YYNGEE. There are 17 residues in the CDR3. V lost 0 bases and J lost 4; bases outside the gene matches: 11. The CDR3 region has the DNA TGTGCCAGCAGCGTAGTCCCCGGAGGGACTAGCATATACGAGCAGTACTTC. Translation: CASSVVPGGTSIYEQYF. Together with reference TRBV9 and TRBJ2-7, the CDR3 gives the full variable domain: DSGVTQTPKHLITATGQRVTLRCSPRSGDLSVYWYQQSLDQGLQFLIQYYNGEERAKGNILERFSAQQFPDLHSELNLSSLELGDSALYFCASSVVPGGTSIYEQYFGPGTRLTVT.

V and J are TRBV29-1 and TRBJ2-3; 13 bases map to TRBD2. From germline, CDR1 is SQVTM and CDR2 ANQGSEA. V shed 4 bases, J shed 7 bases, and the junction held 14 bases outside the gene matches. The CDR3 is 17 amino acids. As DNA, the CDR3 is TGCAGCGTTGTGGTTAGGACTAGCGGGAGTCTTGGGTATACGCAGTATTTT. Translation gives CSVVVRTSGSLGYTQYF.